This T cell receptor beta chain originates from a study of T cell clonotyping in hematopoietic cell transplantation. Sequencing used immunoSEQ multiplex PCR; TCRdb keeps in-frame clones, though not all of them. The sample consists of roughly 44,000 clones, around 85% of them appearing once. The germline V gene has CDR1 SGHDN and CDR2 FVKESK. V was clipped by 1 base and J by 6 bases; unmatched bases: 9. This CDR3 comprises 16 residues. Time point: recipient sample about 28 days before transplant, after cytoreduction. This specimen consisted of peripheral blood mononuclear cells, obtained before stem cell transplant. The receptor comes from a man aged 55 to 70 with acute myeloid leukemia. Some clones in this sample may be carry-over from other donors' samples. The rearrangement uses TRBV14 and TRBJ2-1; 7 bases line up with TRBD2. For the CDR3, the DNA is TGTGCCAGCAGCCAAGGTCTACTAGCGTTTGGCAATGAGCAGTTCTTC. Translating it yields CASSQGLLAFGNEQFF. The full variable domain, with the rest looked up from reference TRBV14 and TRBJ2-1, is EAGVTQFPSHSVIEKGQTVTLRCDPISGHDNLYWYRRVMGKEIKFLLHFVKESKQDESGMPNNRFLAERTGGTYSTLKVQPAELEDSGVYFCASSQGLLAFGNEQFFGPGTRLTVL.